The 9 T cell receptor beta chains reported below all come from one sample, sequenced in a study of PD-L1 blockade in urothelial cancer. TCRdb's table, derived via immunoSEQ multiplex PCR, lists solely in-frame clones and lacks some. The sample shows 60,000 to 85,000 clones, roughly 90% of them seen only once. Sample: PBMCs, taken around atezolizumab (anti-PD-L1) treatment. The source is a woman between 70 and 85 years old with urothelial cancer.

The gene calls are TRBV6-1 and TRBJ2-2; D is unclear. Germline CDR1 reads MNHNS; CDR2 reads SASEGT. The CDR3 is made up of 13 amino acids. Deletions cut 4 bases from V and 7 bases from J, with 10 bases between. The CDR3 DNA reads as TGTGCCAGCAGTGCCACCAGAAACGGGGAGCTGTTTTTT. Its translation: CASSATRNGELFF.

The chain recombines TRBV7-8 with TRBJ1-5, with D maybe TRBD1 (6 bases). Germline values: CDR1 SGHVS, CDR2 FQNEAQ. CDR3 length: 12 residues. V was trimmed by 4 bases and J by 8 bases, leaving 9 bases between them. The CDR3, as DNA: TGTGCCAGCAGCTGGACAGTCGAGCCCCAGCATTTT. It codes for CASSWTVEPQHF. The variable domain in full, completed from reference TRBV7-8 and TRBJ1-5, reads GAGVSQSPRYKVAKRGQDVALRCDPISGHVSLFWYQQALGQGPEFLTYFQNEAQLDKSGLPSDRFFAERPEGSVSTLKIQRTQQEDSAVYLCASSWTVEPQHFGDGTRLSIL.

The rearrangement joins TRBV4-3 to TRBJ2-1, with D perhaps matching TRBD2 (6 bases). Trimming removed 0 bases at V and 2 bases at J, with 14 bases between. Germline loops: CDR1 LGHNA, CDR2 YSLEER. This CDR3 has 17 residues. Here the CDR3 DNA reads TGCGCCAGCAGCCAAGATCCGGCGGGGTCGACCTACAATGAGCAGTTCTTC. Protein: CASSQDPAGSTYNEQFF.

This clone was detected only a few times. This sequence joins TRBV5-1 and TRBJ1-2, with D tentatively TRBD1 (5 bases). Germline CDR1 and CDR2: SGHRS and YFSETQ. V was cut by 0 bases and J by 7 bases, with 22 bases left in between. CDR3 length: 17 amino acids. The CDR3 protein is CASSLASGKYWGRGYTF. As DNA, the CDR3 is TGCGCCAGCAGCTTGGCGTCAGGGAAGTATTGGGGCCGTGGCTACACCTTC.

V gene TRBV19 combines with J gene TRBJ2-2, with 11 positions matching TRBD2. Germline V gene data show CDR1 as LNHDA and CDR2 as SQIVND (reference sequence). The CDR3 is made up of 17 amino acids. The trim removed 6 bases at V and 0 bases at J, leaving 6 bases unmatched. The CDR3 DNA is TGTGCCAGTAGCGGGACTAGCGGAGTCGCGAACACCGGGGAGCTGTTTTTT. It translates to CASSGTSGVANTGELFF.

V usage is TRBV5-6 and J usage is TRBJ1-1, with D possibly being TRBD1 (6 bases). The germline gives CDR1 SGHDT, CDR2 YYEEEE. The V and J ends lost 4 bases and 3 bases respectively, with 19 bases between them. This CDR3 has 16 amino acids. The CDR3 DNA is TGTGCCAGCAGCCCCGGCACAGGGTGGGTGTACACTGAAGCTTTCTTT. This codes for CASSPGTGWVYTEAFF.

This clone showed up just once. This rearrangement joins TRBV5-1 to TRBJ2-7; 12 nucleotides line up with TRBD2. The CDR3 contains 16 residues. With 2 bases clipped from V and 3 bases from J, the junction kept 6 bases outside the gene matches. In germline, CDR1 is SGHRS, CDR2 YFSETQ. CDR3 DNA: TGCGCCAGCAGCTTCCTAGCGGGGGGGCCCCTCTACGAGCAGTACTTC. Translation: CASSFLAGGPLYEQYF.

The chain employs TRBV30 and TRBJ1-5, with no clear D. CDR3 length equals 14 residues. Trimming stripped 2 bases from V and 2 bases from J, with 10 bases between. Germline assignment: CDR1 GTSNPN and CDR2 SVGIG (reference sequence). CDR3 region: CAWSWRRGNQPQHF. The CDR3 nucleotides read TGTGCCTGGAGTTGGAGGAGGGGCAATCAGCCCCAGCATTTT.

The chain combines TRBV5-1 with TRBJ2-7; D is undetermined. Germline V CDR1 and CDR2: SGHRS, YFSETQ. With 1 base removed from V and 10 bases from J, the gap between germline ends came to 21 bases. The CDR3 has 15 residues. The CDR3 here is CASSLYPWLDSRQYF. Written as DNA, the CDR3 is TGCGCCAGCAGCTTGTATCCCTGGTTAGATTCGAGACAGTACTTC.